This T cell receptor (beta chain) was identified during a study of Graves' ophthalmopathy and Graves' hyperthyroidism. Study-level results: Ophthalmopathy and stable hyperthyroidism were discriminated by a 13-signature model, with roughly 86% sensitivity and approximately 77% specificity. Thyroid clonotypes that were expanded above 0.001 frequency mostly also appeared in blood.

This clonotype was seen repeatedly, ten times or more. The antigen remains unidentified. Trimming left V 3 bases short and J 3 bases short, with 8 bases between. Germline V gene sequence: CDR1 DFQATT, CDR2 SNEGSKA (reference sequence). The CDR3 has 12 amino acids. CDR3 regions of TCR beta were amplified from RNA transcripts. Second-round multiplex PCR came after a first-round RT-PCR that employed HTBI primers. TCRdb re-called the multiplex PCR reads with MiXCR, one entry per CDR3 protein. The table has fewer than 650,000 distinct CDR3 sequences, about 24% seen once. Ineligible for inclusion were patients with other autoimmune diseases, uncontrolled infections, pregnancy or lactation.

The sequence derives from a woman aged 18-35 years with stable Graves' hyperthyroidism. Some clones in this sample may be carry-over from other donors' samples. Sequenced sample: peripheral blood. The chain is built from TRBV20-1 and TRBJ1-2; the D is unclear. This CDR3 is CSASDGDYGYTF. The CDR3 nucleotides are TGCAGTGCTAGCGACGGAGACTATGGCTACACCTTC.